This TCR beta chain was retrieved from a study of T cell repertoires in cytomegalovirus infection. Study-level information: The public TCR beta signatures pointed to both CMV infection and matching HLA type.

J was trimmed by 5 bases and V by 5 bases; bases with no gene match: 10. Germline V gene data show CDR1 as SEHNR and CDR2 as FQNEAQ (reference sequence). The CDR3 contains 15 residues. This clonotype was detected ten times or more. Each CDR3 protein gets one entry after TCRdb re-called the reads with MiXCR. There are approximately 630,000 distinct CDR3 sequences in the sample; roughly 26% occur only once, and under 8.5% lies in the top ten. The V call is TRBV7-9, the J call TRBJ2-7, with 9 bases matching TRBD1. Sequenced: CD8+ T cells from PBMCs. The source is a human donor in good health (CMV status not recorded). Some clones in this sample may be carry-over from other donors' samples. The CDR3 sequence is CASSDPGTGLHEQYF. CDR3 DNA sequence: TGTGCCAGCAGCGATCCCGGGACAGGGCTGCACGAGCAGTACTTC.